This T cell receptor (beta chain) comes out of a study of cytomegalovirus exposure and HLA in healthy donors. In the PCR, 60 Vbeta and 13 Jbeta primers were used. Clones were sequenced by immunoSEQ multiplex PCR, and TCRdb holds only the in-frame ones, with some missing. The table for this sample gives 20,000 to 25,000 clones. This clonotype was obtained from a male donor in good health and CMV-seropositive. The sequenced sample was PBMCs.

CDR3 residues: CASSLVAGTQYTQYF. CDR3 sequence (DNA): TGCGCCAGCAGCTTGGTGGCAGGCACACAATATACGCAGTATTTT. This chain uses TRBV5-1 with TRBJ2-3; D remains unclear. Germline V gene lookup returns CDR1 SGHRS and CDR2 YFSETQ. The V end was cut by 0 bases, the J end by 7 bases, with 15 bases between. The CDR3 is 15 residues long.